The rows below give T cell receptor beta chains drawn from one sample of a study of blood T cell repertoires in COVID-19. TCRdb's copy holds only in-frame clones and misses some; the assay was immunoSEQ multiplex PCR. The data contain some 400,000 clones, 80% to 90% of them singletons. Input material: PBMCs or T cells enriched from blood (not recorded which). The origin of the receptors is a young man who had recovered from COVID-19. The CDR3 runs from the conserved cysteine through the conserved F or W. A D gene is named only where the DNA matches it firmly. Not every row has a clone size; where given, it reads once, few, many or a size class.

clone_size j_call v_call d_call cdr3_nt cdr3_aa
. TRBJ2-3 TRBV28 . TGTGCCAGTAGGACAGACTATAGCACAGATACGCAGTATTTT CASRTDYSTDTQYF
. TRBJ1-3 TRBV6-5 . TGTGCCAGCAGTTTACCCCAGGGGCAATCTGGAAACACCATATATTTT CASSLPQGQSGNTIYF
once TRBJ2-7 TRBV21-1 . TGTGCCAGCAGCACCGACAGGGACGACGAGCAGTACTTC CASSTDRDDEQYF
. TRBJ2-7 TRBV27 . TGTGCCAGCAGTTTGGGCAGGGCCTACGAGCAGTACTTC CASSLGRAYEQYF
. TRBJ2-7 TRBV5-6 . TGTGGCAGCAGCTTTGAGCGTACCGGGGGCGAGCAGTACTTC CGSSFERTGGEQYF
. TRBJ2-1 TRBV7-8 TRBD2 TGTGCCAGCAGCTCCGACTCTGGACTAGCGGGCGCATACAATGAGCAGTTCTTC CASSSDSGLAGAYNEQFF
. TRBJ2-7 TRBV10-1 TRBD1 TGCGCCACTCGACAGGGGACATTTAACGAGCAGTACTTC CATRQGTFNEQYF
. TRBJ2-7 TRBV5-1 TRBD1 TGCGCCAGCAGCTTAGGACAGGGGGGATCCGAGCAGTACTTC CASSLGQGGSEQYF
. TRBJ1-1 TRBV15 . TGTGCCACCAGCCCGCGACAGGTCTCCGATGAAGCTTTCTTT CATSPRQVSDEAFF
. TRBJ2-6 TRBV10-3 . TGTGCCATCAGTGAGTCCACAGGGAGCGTCCTGACTTTC CAISESTGSVLTF
. TRBJ2-1 TRBV7-3 TRBD1 TGTGCCAGCAGCTTAAACCCGGGACAGGGGGCAAGACGGGGTGACAATGAGCAGTTCTTC CASSLNPGQGARRGDNEQFF
. TRBJ2-6 TRBV24-1 TRBD1 TGTGCCACCAGTGTGACAGGGGGCTCTGGGGCCAACGTCCTGACTTTC CATSVTGGSGANVLTF
. TRBJ1-1 TRBV5-4 . TGTGCCAGCAGCTCGATCTTGACATTCACTGAAGCTTTCTTT CASSSILTFTEAFF
. TRBJ2-2 TRBV6-5 TRBD1 TGTGCCAGCAATCTACAGGGGGCAATTGGCGGGGAGCTGTTTTTT CASNLQGAIGGELFF
. TRBJ1-6 TRBV30 TRBD1 TGTGCCTGGAGTGGACAGGGGGCTTCACCCCTCCACTTT CAWSGQGASPLHF
few TRBJ1-2 TRBV5-5 . TGTGCCAGCAGCTTGGAGGGACTGGGGGGGATAGACTATGGCTACACCTTC CASSLEGLGGIDYGYTF
once TRBJ2-7 TRBV7-9 TRBD1 TGTGCCAGCAGCATAGCCGGGACAGGGGCCTACGAGCAGTACTTC CASSIAGTGAYEQYF
. TRBJ1-1 TRBV7-9 TRBD1 TGTGCCAGCAGCTCTGGACAGGGAATGCGAACTGAAGCTTTCTTT CASSSGQGMRTEAFF
. TRBJ2-2 TRBV5-4 TRBD2 TGTGCCAGCAGCTTGGGCAGGACTAGCGATTTTGTGGAGCTGTTTTTT CASSLGRTSDFVELFF
. TRBJ2-2 TRBV7-3 . TGTGCCAGCAGCCCCCAGGAGGGCTTCACCGGGGAGCTGTTTTTT CASSPQEGFTGELFF
few TRBJ1-6 TRBV10-1 . TGCGCCAGCTCCCAAGACAGGAATAATTCACCCCTCCACTTT CASSQDRNNSPLHF
. TRBJ1-1 TRBV28 TRBD1 TGTGCCAGCAGTTTTCCCGGGACAGTGAACACTGAAGCTTTCTTT CASSFPGTVNTEAFF
. TRBJ1-1 TRBV3-1/TRBV3-2 . TGTGCCAGCAGCCAGCACGGGACTGAAGCTTTCTTT CASSQHGTEAFF
. TRBJ2-7 TRBV13 . TGTGCCAGCAGCTCCGACCAGGGAAGCGAGCAGTACTTC CASSSDQGSEQYF
. TRBJ2-1 TRBV12-5 TRBD1 TGTGCTAGTGGCACCGGGACAGGGGGCACGGATGAGCAGTTCTTC CASGTGTGGTDEQFF
. TRBJ2-7 TRBV30 . TGTGCCTGGAGTAAAATCCACTTCTACGAGCAGTACTTC CAWSKIHFYEQYF
few TRBJ1-1 TRBV5-4 TRBD1 TGTGCCAGCAGCGGAGGGGGCACCTTGAACACTGAAGCTTTCTTT CASSGGGTLNTEAFF
. TRBJ2-5 TRBV29-1 . TGCAGCGTTGTCAAACAGGACCAAGAGACCCAGTACTTC CSVVKQDQETQYF
few TRBJ1-1 TRBV28 . TGTGCCAGCAGTTTGGGGCAAAACACTGAAGCTTTCTTT CASSLGQNTEAFF
. TRBJ2-7 TRBV4-1 . TGCGCCAGCAGCCAAGTCTACGGCGGAGTGCCCTACGAGCAGTACTTC CASSQVYGGVPYEQYF
. TRBJ2-6 TRBV19 . TGTGCCAGTAGTGACCGTGGCGGTAGCTCTGGGGCCAACGTCCTGACTTTC CASSDRGGSSGANVLTF
once TRBJ1-1 TRBV18 . TGTGCCAGCTCACCCTTGAGGGAAGGGTGGAACACTGAAGCTTTCTTT CASSPLREGWNTEAFF
. TRBJ2-1 TRBV10-2 TRBD2 TGCGCCACCACTCTAGCGGGAGATTACAATGAGCAGTTCTTC CATTLAGDYNEQFF
. TRBJ2-7 TRBV28 . TGTGCCATCCTTGAGCAGTACTTC CAILEQYF
. TRBJ2-5 TRBV11-2 . TGTGCCAGCAGCTTTGGGGGCGCCCTGGGCCAAGAGACCCAGTACTTC CASSFGGALGQETQYF
. TRBJ2-5 TRBV7-9 TRBD2 TGTGCCAGCAGCGCAACTAGCGGGAGGCCCGAGTTATACTTC CASSATSGRPELYF
few TRBJ2-7 TRBV11-2 . TGTGCCAGCAGCTTAGTAGCAGACTCCTACGAGCAGTACTTC CASSLVADSYEQYF
once TRBJ2-7 TRBV4-2 . TGTGCCAGCAGCCAAGATTCGGAGGGGTCCTACGAGCAGTACTTC CASSQDSEGSYEQYF
. TRBJ2-5 TRBV19 TRBD1 TGTGCCAGTAGTAACACAGGGGGGGAGACCCAGTACTTC CASSNTGGETQYF
once TRBJ1-6 TRBV9 . TGTGCCAGCAGCGCGGGGGGGTCTTCACCCCTCCACTTT CASSAGGSSPLHF
. TRBJ1-1 TRBV19 . TGTGCCAGTAGTGGGGGGGGAACTGAAGCTTTCTTT CASSGGGTEAFF
. TRBJ2-1 TRBV7-9 TRBD2 TGTGCCAGCAGCTTAGTGGGGGCTAGCGGGATATTTTACAATGAGCAGTTCTTC CASSLVGASGIFYNEQFF
. TRBJ1-5 TRBV6-5 . TGTGCCAGCGACCGAGGGGGGGGAGAGCCCCAGCATTTT CASDRGGGEPQHF